This is a list of T cell receptor beta chains from one sample in a study of spatial heterogeneity in lung cancer. TCRdb itself ran the 5' RACE reads through MiXCR, one entry per CDR3 protein. The data show about 9,800 distinct CDR3 sequences, with roughly half seen just once and about 28% held by the top ten. This specimen consisted of lung tumor tissue, obtained at surgery. The receptor set was obtained from a female donor with early-stage non-small cell lung cancer. The CDR3 runs from the conserved cysteine through the conserved F or W. A D gene is named only where the DNA matches it firmly. Some rows mark clone size as missing; the rest say once, few, many or name a class of expanded clone.

-,TRBJ2-2,TRBD2,TRBV6-5,CASSYARLAASTGELFF,TGTGCCAGCAGTTACGCTAGACTAGCGGCGAGCACCGGGGAGCTGTTTTTT
-,TRBJ2-2,-,TRBV9,CASNIGGNTGELFF,TGTGCCAGCAACATCGGGGGAAACACCGGGGAGCTGTTTTTT
-,TRBJ1-5,TRBD1,TRBV20-1,CSAPGQGNQPQHF,TGCAGTGCACCTGGACAGGGGAATCAGCCCCAGCATTTT
-,TRBJ2-5,-,TRBV12-3/TRBV12-4,CASSLPRSSGQETQYF,TGTGCCAGCAGTTTACCCCGGAGTAGCGGACAAGAGACCCAGTACTTC
-,TRBJ1-5,-,TRBV6-5,CASSPRVGQPQHF,TGTGCCAGCAGCCCACGAGTCGGCCAGCCCCAGCATTTT
once,TRBJ2-5,-,TRBV28,CASSSPISGAETQYF,TGTGCCAGCAGTTCACCCATATCGGGTGCGGAGACCCAGTACTTC
-,TRBJ1-1,-,TRBV5-1,CASSLGRANTEAFF,TGCGCCAGCAGCTTGGGTCGGGCTAACACTGAAGCTTTCTTT
few,TRBJ2-3,TRBD1,TRBV23-1,CASSHPTGGRTDTQYF,TGCGCCAGCAGTCACCCCACAGGGGGAAGGACAGATACGCAGTATTTT
-,TRBJ1-5,TRBD1,TRBV28,CASSLFGTGDGEPQHF,TGTGCCAGCAGTTTATTTGGGACAGGGGACGGGGAGCCCCAGCATTTT
medium-sized,TRBJ2-2,TRBD2,TRBV2,CASSFGGGAGTGELFF,TGTGCCAGCAGTTTCGGCGGGGGGGCTGGCACCGGGGAGCTGTTTTTT
-,TRBJ1-1,-,TRBV6-1,CASYREGTEAFF,TGTGCCAGCTACAGGGAGGGGACTGAAGCTTTCTTT
-,TRBJ1-1,TRBD1,TRBV9,CASSRQGTNTEAFF,TGTGCCAGCAGCCGACAGGGCACGAACACTGAAGCTTTCTTT
-,TRBJ2-5,-,TRBV2,CASSDRFGGTQETQYF,TGTGCCAGCAGTGATAGATTTGGGGGTACCCAAGAGACCCAGTACTTC
few,TRBJ1-5,-,TRBV20-1,CSATRGNSNQPQHF,TGCAGTGCTACTCGGGGGAATAGCAATCAGCCCCAGCATTTT
-,TRBJ2-1,-,TRBV12-3/TRBV12-4,CASSLMEGIHDNEQFF,TGTGCCAGCAGCTTGATGGAGGGAATCCACGACAATGAGCAGTTCTTC
few,TRBJ2-2,TRBD2,TRBV9,CASSAGPGLVPGELFF,TGTGCCAGCAGCGCCGGACCGGGACTAGTTCCCGGGGAGCTGTTTTTT
-,TRBJ1-2,-,TRBV7-9,CASSLASAGAYGYTF,TGTGCCAGCAGCTTAGCGTCGGCGGGGGCGTATGGCTACACCTTC
-,TRBJ2-7,-,TRBV7-2,CASRSPMTASYEQYF,TGTGCAAGTCGCTCCCCGATGACAGCCTCCTACGAGCAGTACTTC
large,TRBJ2-7,TRBD2,TRBV7-3,CASSLNSGDHEQYF,TGTGCCAGCAGCTTAAATAGCGGGGACCACGAGCAGTACTTC
few,TRBJ1-2,-,TRBV29-1,CSVSPFEGYGYTF,TGCAGCGTATCCCCCTTCGAGGGATATGGCTACACCTTC
-,TRBJ2-7,TRBD1,TRBV2,CASRGTVTNEQYF,TGTGCCAGCAGAGGGACAGTTACCAACGAGCAGTACTTC
-,TRBJ2-7,-,TRBV18,CASSQDPYEQYF,TGTGCCAGCTCCCAGGACCCCTACGAGCAGTACTTC
-,TRBJ1-2,-,TRBV7-9,CASSSNTGLEGYTF,TGTGCCAGCAGCTCCAACACAGGGTTAGAGGGCTACACCTTC
-,TRBJ2-1,-,TRBV12-3/TRBV12-4,CASRPKGGEQFF,TGTGCCAGCAGGCCCAAGGGGGGTGAGCAGTTCTTC
-,TRBJ2-1,-,TRBV6-5,CASSYGVEQFF,TGTGCCAGCAGTTATGGGGTTGAGCAGTTCTTC
-,TRBJ2-7,-,TRBV5-1,CASSLEGLAEQYF,TGCGCCAGCAGCTTAGAAGGGCTAGCCGAGCAGTACTTC